This T cell receptor beta chain is from a study of Ad26.COV2.S vaccination and SARS-CoV-2 variants. Study information: Ad26.COV2.S given intramuscularly, once or twice 56 days apart.

Treatment reported: some 20 received Ad26.COV2.S at low or high dose, single or two shots; 5 received placebo; per-sample allocation not given. All samples were drawn on day 63, counting from the first vaccine or placebo injection. Vaccination employed an Ad26 vector expressing the Wuhan-strain SARS-CoV-2 spike. Looked up from germline, CDR1 is LGHNA and CDR2 is YNFKEQ. The CDR3 is 15 residues long. The J segment lost 7 bases and the V segment lost 4 bases, leaving 12 bases of the junction unmatched. Produced via immunoSEQ multiplex PCR; TCRdb's table is partial and in-frame only. The table lists roughly 420,000 clones, nearly 90% of them singletons.

This TCR was recovered from a person aged 18 to 59 who received the Ad26.COV2.S COVID-19 vaccine or a placebo. The starting material was peripheral blood, obtained in a trial of Ad26.COV2.S vaccine versus placebo. The V gene is TRBV4-2, the J gene TRBJ1-1; 7 nucleotides line up with TRBD1. This CDR3 reads CASSPERQGNVEAFF. The CDR3 nucleotides read TGTGCCAGCAGCCCGGAAAGACAGGGAAATGTTGAAGCTTTCTTT.